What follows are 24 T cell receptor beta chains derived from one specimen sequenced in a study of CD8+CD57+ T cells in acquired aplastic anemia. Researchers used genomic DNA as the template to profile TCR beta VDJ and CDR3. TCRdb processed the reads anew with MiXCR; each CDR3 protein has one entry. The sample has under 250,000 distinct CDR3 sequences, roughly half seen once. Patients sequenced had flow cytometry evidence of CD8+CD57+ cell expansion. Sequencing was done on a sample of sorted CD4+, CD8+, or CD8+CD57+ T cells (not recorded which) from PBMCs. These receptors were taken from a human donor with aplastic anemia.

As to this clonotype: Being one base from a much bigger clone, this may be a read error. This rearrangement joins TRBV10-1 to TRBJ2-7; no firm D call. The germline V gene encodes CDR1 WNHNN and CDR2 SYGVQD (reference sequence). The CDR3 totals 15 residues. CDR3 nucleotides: TGTGCCAGCAGTCGACGGTCTCAGCGTCCCTACGAGCAGTACTTC. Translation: CASSRRSQRPYEQYF.

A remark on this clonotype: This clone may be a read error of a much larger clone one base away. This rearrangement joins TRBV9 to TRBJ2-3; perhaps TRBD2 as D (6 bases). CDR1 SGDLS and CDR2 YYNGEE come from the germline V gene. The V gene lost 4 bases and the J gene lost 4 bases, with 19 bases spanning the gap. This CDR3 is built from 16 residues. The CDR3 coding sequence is TGTGCCAGCAGCTTGATGATCGCGGGGTCCGCAGATACGCAGTATTTT. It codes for CASSLMIAGSADTQYF.

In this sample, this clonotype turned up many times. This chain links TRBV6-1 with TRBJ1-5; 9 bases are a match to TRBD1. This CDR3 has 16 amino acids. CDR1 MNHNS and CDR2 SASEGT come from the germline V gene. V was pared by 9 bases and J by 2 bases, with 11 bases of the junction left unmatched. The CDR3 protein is CASRTGEGLGNQPQHF. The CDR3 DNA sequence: TGTGCCAGTAGGACAGGGGAAGGTTTGGGCAATCAGCCCCAGCATTTT.

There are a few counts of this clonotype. The CDR3 loop reads CASSLSQSGIGEQYF. The DNA of the CDR3 is TGTGCCAGCAGTTTATCGCAGAGTGGGATTGGGGAGCAGTACTTC. The rearrangement links TRBV27 to TRBJ2-7; D remains unclear. CDR3 length: 15 amino acids. V was shortened by 0 bases and J by 7 bases, with 16 bases between the two germline ends. Germline V gene data show CDR1 as MNHEY and CDR2 as SMNVEV (reference sequence).

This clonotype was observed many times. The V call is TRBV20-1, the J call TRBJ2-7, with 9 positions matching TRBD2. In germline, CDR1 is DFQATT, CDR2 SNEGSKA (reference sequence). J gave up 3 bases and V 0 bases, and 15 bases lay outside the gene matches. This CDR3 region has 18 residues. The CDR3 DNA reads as TGCAGTGCTAGAGAGGCGGTGGCTAGCGGGAAATACTACTACGAGCAGTACTTC. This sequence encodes CSAREAVASGKYYYEQYF.

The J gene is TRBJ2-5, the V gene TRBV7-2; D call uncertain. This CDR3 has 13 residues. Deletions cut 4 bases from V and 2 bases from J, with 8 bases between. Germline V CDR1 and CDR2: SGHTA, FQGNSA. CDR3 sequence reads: CASSSLSQETQYF. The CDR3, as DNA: TGTGCCAGCAGCTCACTTAGTCAAGAGACCCAGTACTTC.

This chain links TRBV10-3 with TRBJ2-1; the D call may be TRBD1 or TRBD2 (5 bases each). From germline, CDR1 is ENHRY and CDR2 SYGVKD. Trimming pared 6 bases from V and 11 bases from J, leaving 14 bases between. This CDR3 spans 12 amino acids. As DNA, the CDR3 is TGTGCCATCAGGGGGACGCCGAATAAGCAGTTCTTC. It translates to CAIRGTPNKQFF.

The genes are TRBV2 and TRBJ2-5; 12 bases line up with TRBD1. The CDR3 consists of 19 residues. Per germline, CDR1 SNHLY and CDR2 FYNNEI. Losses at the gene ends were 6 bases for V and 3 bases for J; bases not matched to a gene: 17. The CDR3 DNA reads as TGTGCCAGCAGCAGAAGGTCTGGGGGACAGGGGGCGGTGGAAGAGACCCAGTACTTC. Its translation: CASSRRSGGQGAVEETQYF.

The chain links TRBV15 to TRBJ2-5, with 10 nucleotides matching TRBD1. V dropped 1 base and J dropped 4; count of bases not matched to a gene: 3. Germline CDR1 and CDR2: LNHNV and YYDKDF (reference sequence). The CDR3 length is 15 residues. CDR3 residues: CATSRVGTGVETQYF. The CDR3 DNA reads TGTGCCACCAGCAGAGTTGGGACAGGGGTAGAGACCCAGTACTTC.

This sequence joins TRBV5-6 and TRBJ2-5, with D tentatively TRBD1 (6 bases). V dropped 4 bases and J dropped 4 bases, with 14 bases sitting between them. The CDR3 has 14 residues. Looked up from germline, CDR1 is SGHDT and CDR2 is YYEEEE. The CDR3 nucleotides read TGTGCCAGCAGCCCTCAACAGGGTCCAGAGACCCAGTACTTC. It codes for CASSPQQGPETQYF.

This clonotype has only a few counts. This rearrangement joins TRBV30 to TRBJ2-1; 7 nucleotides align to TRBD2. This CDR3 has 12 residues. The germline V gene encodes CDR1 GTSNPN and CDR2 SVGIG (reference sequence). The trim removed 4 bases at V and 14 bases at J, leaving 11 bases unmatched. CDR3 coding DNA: TGTGCCTGGACTAGCGGAGTCCCCAGTAAGTTCTTC. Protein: CAWTSGVPSKFF. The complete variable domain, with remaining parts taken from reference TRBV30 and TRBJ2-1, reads SQTIHQWPATLVQPVGSPLSLECTVEGTSNPNLYWYRQAAGRGLQLLFYSVGIGQISSEVPQNLSASRPQDRQFILSSKKLLLSDSGFYLCAWTSGVPSKFFGPGTRLTVL.

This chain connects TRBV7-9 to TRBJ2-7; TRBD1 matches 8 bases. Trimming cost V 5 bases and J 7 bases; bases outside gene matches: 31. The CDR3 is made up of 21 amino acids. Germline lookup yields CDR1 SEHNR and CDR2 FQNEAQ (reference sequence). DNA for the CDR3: TGTGCCAGCAGCCAAGTGAAAGATTGGGAGCATTGGACAGGGCTAACCGGGGAGCAGTACTTC. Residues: CASSQVKDWEHWTGLTGEQYF.

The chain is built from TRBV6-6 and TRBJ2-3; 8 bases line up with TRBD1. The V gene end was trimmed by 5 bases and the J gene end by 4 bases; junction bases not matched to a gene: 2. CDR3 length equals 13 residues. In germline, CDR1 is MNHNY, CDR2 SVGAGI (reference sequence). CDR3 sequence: CASSAGGPDTQYF. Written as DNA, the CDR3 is TGTGCCAGCAGTGCAGGGGGCCCAGATACGCAGTATTTT.

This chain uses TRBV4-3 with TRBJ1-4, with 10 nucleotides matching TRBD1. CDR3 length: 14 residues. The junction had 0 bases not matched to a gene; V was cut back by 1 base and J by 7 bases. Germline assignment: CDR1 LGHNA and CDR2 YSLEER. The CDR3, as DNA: TGCGCCAGCAGCCAAGGGACAGGGGGTGAAAAACTGTTTTTT. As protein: CASSQGTGGEKLFF.

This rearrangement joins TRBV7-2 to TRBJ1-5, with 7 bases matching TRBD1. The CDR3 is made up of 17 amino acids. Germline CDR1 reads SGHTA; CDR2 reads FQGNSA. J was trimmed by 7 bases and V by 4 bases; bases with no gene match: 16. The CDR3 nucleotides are TGTGCCAGCAGCTCGCCTAGTCGGACAGGCTTTGACCAGCCCCAGCATTTT. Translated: CASSSPSRTGFDQPQHF.

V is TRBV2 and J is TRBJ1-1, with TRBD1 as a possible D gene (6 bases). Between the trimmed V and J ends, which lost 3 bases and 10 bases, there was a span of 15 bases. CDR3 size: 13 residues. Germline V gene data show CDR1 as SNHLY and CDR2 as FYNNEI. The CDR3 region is CASSDRTARGAFF. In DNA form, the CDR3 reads TGTGCCAGCAGTGATCGGACAGCCAGGGGAGCTTTCTTT. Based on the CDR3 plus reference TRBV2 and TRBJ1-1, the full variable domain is EPEVTQTPSHQVTQMGQEVILRCVPISNHLYFYWYRQILGQKVEFLVSFYNNEISEKSEIFDDQFSVERPDGSNFTLKIRSTKLEDSAMYFCASSDRTARGAFFGQGTRLTVV.

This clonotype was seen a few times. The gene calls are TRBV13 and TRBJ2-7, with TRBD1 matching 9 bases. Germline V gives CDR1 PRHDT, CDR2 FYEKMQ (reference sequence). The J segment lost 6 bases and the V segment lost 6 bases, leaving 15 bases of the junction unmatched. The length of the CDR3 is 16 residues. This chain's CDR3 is CASSYPTTGGIREQYF. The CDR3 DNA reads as TGTGCCAGCAGTTACCCCACGACAGGGGGAATTCGCGAGCAGTACTTC.

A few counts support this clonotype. DNA of the CDR3: TGCGCCAGCAGTGAACGAGGGCGGCGAAACTATGGCTACACCTTC. Translation: CASSERGRRNYGYTF. This chain connects TRBV10-2 to TRBJ1-2; D is ambiguous. The length of the CDR3 is 15 residues. V shed 3 bases and J shed 2 bases, with 13 bases lying between them. In germline, CDR1 is WSHSY, CDR2 SAAADI.

CDR3 sequence (DNA): TGTGCCAGCAGCACAAATGGACAGGGGAATTCACCCCTCCACTTT. This translates into CASSTNGQGNSPLHF. The chain combines TRBV7-9 with TRBJ1-6; TRBD1 matches at 9 bases. This CDR3 spans 15 amino acids. The V segment lost 5 bases and the J segment 7 bases; nucleotides outside the gene matches: 6. The germline V gene encodes CDR1 SEHNR and CDR2 FQNEAQ (reference sequence). The full variable domain, rest sourced from reference TRBV7-9 and TRBJ1-6, is DTGVSQNPRHKITKRGQNVTFRCDPISEHNRLYWYRQTLGQGPEFLTYFQNEAQLEKSRLLSDRFSAERPKGSFSTLEIQRTEQGDSAMYLCASSTNGQGNSPLHFGNGTRLTVT.

CDR3 protein: CASRPGGISYEQYF. Written as DNA, the CDR3 is TGTGCCAGCAGGCCAGGGGGTATCAGCTACGAGCAGTACTTC. The chain links TRBV28 to TRBJ2-7; 7 positions agree with TRBD1. The CDR3 totals 14 residues. V dropped 6 bases and J dropped 3; count of bases not matched to a gene: 8. Germline lookup yields CDR1 MDHEN and CDR2 SYDVKM.

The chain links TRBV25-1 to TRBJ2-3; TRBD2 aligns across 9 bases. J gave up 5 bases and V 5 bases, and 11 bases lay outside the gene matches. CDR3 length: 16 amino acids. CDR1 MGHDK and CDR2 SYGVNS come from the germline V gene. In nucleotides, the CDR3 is TGTGCCAGCAGTCTGGGCGGGAGGGCCAGCGGAGATACGCAGTATTTT. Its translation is CASSLGGRASGDTQYF.

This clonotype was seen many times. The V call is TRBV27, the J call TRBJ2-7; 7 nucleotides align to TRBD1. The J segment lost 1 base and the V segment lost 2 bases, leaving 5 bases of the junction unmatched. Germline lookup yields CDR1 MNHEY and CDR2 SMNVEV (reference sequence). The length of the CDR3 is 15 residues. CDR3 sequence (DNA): TGTGCCAGCAGTTTAAGTAGGGACAGTTCCTACGAGCAGTACTTC. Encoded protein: CASSLSRDSSYEQYF.

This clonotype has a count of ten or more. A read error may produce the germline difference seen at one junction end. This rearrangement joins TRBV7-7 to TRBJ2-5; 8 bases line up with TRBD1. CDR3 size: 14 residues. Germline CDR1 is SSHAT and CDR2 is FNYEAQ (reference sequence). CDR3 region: CASSVGQGQETQYF. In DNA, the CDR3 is TGTGCTAGCAGCGTCGGACAGGGCCAAGAGACCCAGTACTTC.

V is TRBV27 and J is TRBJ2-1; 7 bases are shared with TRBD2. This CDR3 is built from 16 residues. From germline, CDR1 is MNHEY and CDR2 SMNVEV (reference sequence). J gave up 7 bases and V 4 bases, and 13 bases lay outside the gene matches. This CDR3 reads CASSSPEGGWLNEQFF. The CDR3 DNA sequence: TGTGCCAGCAGTTCCCCAGAGGGAGGGTGGCTGAATGAGCAGTTCTTC.